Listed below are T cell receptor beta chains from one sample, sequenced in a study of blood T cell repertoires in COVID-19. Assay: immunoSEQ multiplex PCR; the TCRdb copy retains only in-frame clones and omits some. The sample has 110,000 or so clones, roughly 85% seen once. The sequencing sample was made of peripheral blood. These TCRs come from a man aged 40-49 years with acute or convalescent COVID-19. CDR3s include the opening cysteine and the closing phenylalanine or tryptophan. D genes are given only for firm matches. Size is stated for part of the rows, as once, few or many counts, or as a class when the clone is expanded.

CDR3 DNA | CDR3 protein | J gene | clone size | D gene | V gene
TGTGCCAGCAGTTCTTTCCTAGGACAGGAAGCTTTCTTT | CASSSFLGQEAFF | TRBJ1-1 | . | . | TRBV27
TGCGCCAGCAGCCCGATCTCGAGGGGGCCCACAGATACGCAGTATTTT | CASSPISRGPTDTQYF | TRBJ2-3 | . | TRBD1 | TRBV4-3
TGTGCCAGCAGCCAAGGAGCAGGGAACACTGAAGCTTTCTTT | CASSQGAGNTEAFF | TRBJ1-1 | . | . | TRBV3-1/TRBV3-2
TGTGCCACCAGTGATTGGGTAGGGGCCGGTGAGCAGTTCTTC | CATSDWVGAGEQFF | TRBJ2-1 | . | . | TRBV24-1
TGCGCCAGCAGCCCCGGGACTAGCGGGGAAACGCAGTATTTT | CASSPGTSGETQYF | TRBJ2-3 | . | TRBD2 | TRBV5-1
TGTGCCAGCAGTGAGACAGGACTTCTGGAGCAGTACTTC | CASSETGLLEQYF | TRBJ2-7 | . | . | TRBV25-1
TGTGCCAGAAGCAGAGGACAGTCAGAAGAGACCCAGTACTTC | CARSRGQSEETQYF | TRBJ2-5 | . | . | TRBV5-3
TGTGCCAGTAGTATAGAGGGCTCCTACTCTGGGGCCAACGTCCTGACTTTC | CASSIEGSYSGANVLTF | TRBJ2-6 | . | . | TRBV19
TGTGCCAGCAGTTGGGACAGGGTTCAGCCCCAGCATTTT | CASSWDRVQPQHF | TRBJ1-5 | . | TRBD1 | TRBV6-5
TGTGCCAGCAGTTACTCAGGGGGCTTCAATGAAAAACTGTTTTTT | CASSYSGGFNEKLFF | TRBJ1-4 | . | TRBD1 | TRBV6-5
TGTGCCACCAGTGGGGCAAGTAGGGGGCAAGAGACCCAGTACTTC | CATSGASRGQETQYF | TRBJ2-5 | . | . | TRBV24-1
TGTGCCAGCAGCTCGGACAGGGGGGATACTGAAGCTTTCTTT | CASSSDRGDTEAFF | TRBJ1-1 | . | TRBD1 | TRBV7-9
TGTGCCAGCAGCTTGTATCCGGGTCCAACCTACGAGCAGTACTTC | CASSLYPGPTYEQYF | TRBJ2-7 | . | . | TRBV5-6
TGTGCCAGCAGCCGAGGACAGGGAGAGGCGGGAAACACCATATATTTT | CASSRGQGEAGNTIYF | TRBJ1-3 | . | TRBD1 | TRBV5-6
TGTGCCAGCAGTTTAACGGGGGGAGTCAGCTCTGGGGCCAACGTCCTGACTTTC | CASSLTGGVSSGANVLTF | TRBJ2-6 | . | TRBD2 | TRBV7-9
TGTGCCAGCAGTCACCGGGACAGGGATACGCAGTATTTT | CASSHRDRDTQYF | TRBJ2-3 | . | TRBD1 | TRBV7-2
TGTGCCAGCAGCTTGGGTTCCGCCAGGGGGCGAGATGTCAAAAACATTCAGTACTTC | CASSLGSARGRDVKNIQYF | TRBJ2-4 | . | TRBD1 | TRBV5-6
TGTGCCATCAGTGAGAGCGGATATGGCTACACCTTC | CAISESGYGYTF | TRBJ1-2 | . | . | TRBV10-3
TGTGCCAGCTCACCGGGACAGGGGGATGAAAAACTGTTTTTT | CASSPGQGDEKLFF | TRBJ1-4 | medium-sized | TRBD1 | TRBV18
TGTGCCAGCGGGGCGGTCGGTCAAAATTCACCCCTCCACTTT | CASGAVGQNSPLHF | TRBJ1-6 | . | . | TRBV2